This T cell receptor beta chain originates from a study of T-cell memory formation after mild COVID-19. Constant-segment primers served in 5'RACE that generated TCR alpha and TCR beta cDNA libraries bearing sample barcodes and UMIs. Each CDR3 protein is one row after TCRdb ran MiXCR on the 5' RACE reads. The sample gives some 200,000 distinct CDR3 sequences, over 9.5% of which show up once; around 3.3% is in the top ten. Findings and limits, study-wide: Pre-infection memory already had some responding clones, implying cross-reactive memory joined.

A word on this clonotype: Its antigen is unknown.

Sequenced input: PBMCs or a T cell subset sorted from them (not recorded which). The sequence derives from a man between 18 and 35 years old who had mild COVID-19 (a few samples of this study predate the infection). Cell type and time point are not known.

The CDR3 is CASSDASGDAEAFF. The CDR3, as DNA: TGTGCCAGCAGTGATGCTTCAGGGGACGCTGAAGCTTTCTTT. The chain combines TRBV12-3 or TRBV12-4 with TRBJ1-1; perhaps TRBD1 as D (6 bases). V was trimmed by 5 bases and J by 6 bases, leaving 16 bases between them. CDR3 length equals 14 residues.